These 18 T cell receptor beta chains were all obtained from the same sample, sequenced in a study of beta chain features in type 1 diabetes. Points from the study as a whole: Type 1 diabetes patients showed a moderate but significant shortening of TCRB CDR3s in all four CD4+ subsets.

The investigators reverse transcribed all of the isolated RNA, so they sequenced expressed TCRB transcripts. Data came from immunoSEQ multiplex PCR; TCRdb stores just in-frame clones and leaves some out. The sample shows hundreds of thousands of clones, roughly an eighth of them seen only once. No antigen is known for these receptors. Sequencing was carried out using naive CD4+ T cells from blood. The receptors here all came from a man aged 18 to 30 with type 1 diabetes.

The chain uses TRBV29-1 and TRBJ1-2; D is uncertain. The CDR3 has 15 residues. Germline CDR1 SQVTM, CDR2 ANQGSEA. The V end was cut by 2 bases, the J end by 6 bases, with 19 bases between. DNA for the CDR3: TGCAGCGTTGAACTTACTAGGGCCAGCGTACATGGCTACACCTTC. As protein: CSVELTRASVHGYTF.

The chain is built from TRBV5-1 and TRBJ2-7, with D unclear. V lost 2 bases and J lost 2, with 8 bases in between. The CDR3 extends over 13 amino acids. CDR1 SGHRS and CDR2 YFSETQ come from the germline V gene. Written as DNA, the CDR3 is TGCGCCAGCAGCTTCGAATCACCCTACGAGCAGTACTTC. Translation: CASSFESPYEQYF.

This clone was counted only a few times. The chain is built from TRBV28 and TRBJ1-1; 7 bases line up with TRBD1. The V and J ends lost 4 bases and 5 bases, in that order; junction bases with no gene match: 7. CDR3 length: 14 residues. Germline CDR1 MDHEN, CDR2 SYDVKM. The CDR3 loop reads CASSSSQGGTEAFF. CDR3 nucleotide sequence: TGTGCCAGCAGTTCCAGCCAGGGGGGTACTGAAGCTTTCTTT.

This chain links TRBV7-2 with TRBJ2-2; TRBD1 matches 9 bases. CDR1 is SGHTA and CDR2 is FQGNSA in the germline V gene. The CDR3 is 16 amino acids. The ends lost 0 bases at V and 1 base at J; junction bases unmatched: 0. CDR3 in amino acids: CASSLAGQGNTGELFF. In DNA, the CDR3 is TGTGCCAGCAGCTTAGCGGGACAGGGGAACACCGGGGAGCTGTTTTTT.

This clone was counted a few times. The chain has TRBV11-3 and TRBJ1-1; the D gene is possibly TRBD1 (5 bases). Germline loops: CDR1 SGHNT, CDR2 YENEEA. V was trimmed by 1 base and J by 8 bases, leaving 11 bases between them. The CDR3 totals 13 residues. The CDR3 protein is CASSLGLGGEAFF. As DNA, the CDR3 is TGTGCCAGCAGCTTAGGATTGGGGGGAGAAGCTTTCTTT.

The chain is built from TRBV4-1 and TRBJ2-4; TRBD1 matches 7 bases. Germline V CDR1 and CDR2: MGHRA, YSYEKL. V shed 2 bases and J 4 bases; nucleotides not matched to a gene: 2. The CDR3 loop spans 14 amino acids. CDR3 amino acids: CASSQPGQKNIQYF. Written as DNA, the CDR3 is TGCGCCAGCAGCCAACCGGGACAGAAAAACATTCAGTACTTC.

This clone showed up just a few times. The chain recombines TRBV30 with TRBJ1-6; no reliable D call. This CDR3 has 12 amino acids. The V gene's germline CDR1 is GTSNPN and CDR2 SVGIG (reference sequence). V was shortened by 5 bases and J by 7 bases, with 9 bases between the two germline ends. The CDR3, as DNA: TGTGCCTGGCAGTTGGGGAATTCACCCCTCCACTTT. Its translation is CAWQLGNSPLHF.

This clone was picked up a small number of times. The chain is built from TRBV11-1 and TRBJ2-7; D tentatively fits TRBD1 or TRBD2 (5 bases each). This CDR3 comprises 14 residues. CDR1 SGHAT and CDR2 FQDESV come from the germline V gene (reference sequence). With 5 bases removed from V and 9 bases from J, the gap between germline ends came to 20 bases. The CDR3 sequence: CASSTGTVTWGQYF. The DNA for the CDR3 is TGTGCCAGCAGCACTGGGACCGTAACGTGGGGGCAGTACTTC.

The genes are TRBV6-5 and TRBJ1-1; TRBD1 might be the D (5 bases). This CDR3 is 13 amino acids long. Germline V CDR1 and CDR2: MNHEY, SVGAGI. V was shortened by 7 bases and J by 6 bases, with 15 bases between the two germline ends. Written as DNA, the CDR3 is TGTGCCAGCACCTCAGACAGATTCGCTGAAGCTTTCTTT. This encodes CASTSDRFAEAFF.

In this sample, this clone turned up a few times. The V and J genes are TRBV5-4 and TRBJ2-3; D might be TRBD2 (5 bases). The CDR3 is 13 residues long. Germline assignment: CDR1 SGHNT and CDR2 YYREEE (reference sequence). V gave up 5 bases and J gave up 3 bases, with 10 bases separating them. The CDR3 protein is CASRGSLTDTQYF. In DNA form, the CDR3 reads TGTGCCAGCAGGGGGAGTTTGACAGATACGCAGTATTTT.

This clone was picked up a small number of times. The gene calls are TRBV30 and TRBJ1-1, with no clear D. Trimming removed 1 base at V and 1 base at J, with 7 bases between. Per the germline V gene, CDR1 is GTSNPN and CDR2 is SVGIG (reference sequence). CDR3 length: 13 amino acids. The CDR3 DNA reads TGTGCCTGGAGTGACGACGGGAACACTGAAGCTTTCTTT. As protein: CAWSDDGNTEAFF. Full variable domain (rest looked up from reference TRBV30 and TRBJ1-1): SQTIHQWPATLVQPVGSPLSLECTVEGTSNPNLYWYRQAAGRGLQLLFYSVGIGQISSEVPQNLSASRPQDRQFILSSKKLLLSDSGFYLCAWSDDGNTEAFFGQGTRLTVV.

This clone was observed a handful of times. V usage is TRBV11-2 and J usage is TRBJ2-1; D gene unclear. The germline V gene encodes CDR1 SGHAT and CDR2 FQNNGV. Trimming cost V 5 bases and J 6 bases, with 11 bases left between them. This CDR3 has 13 residues. The CDR3 loop is CASSLRYSNEQFF. The CDR3 nucleotides read TGTGCCAGCAGCCTGCGGTACAGCAATGAGCAGTTCTTC.

The chain links TRBV16 to TRBJ1-2; D not resolved. V dropped 0 bases and J dropped 4 bases, with 9 bases sitting between them. Germline CDR1 reads KGHSY; CDR2 reads FQNENV. The CDR3 is 14 amino acids. DNA of the CDR3: TGTGCCAGCAGCCAATCCTCCGGAGCCTATGGCTACACCTTC. It specifies CASSQSSGAYGYTF.

This clone is a singleton in its sample. The chain links TRBV6-5 to TRBJ2-5, with D possibly matching TRBD1 (5 bases). CDR3 length: 11 amino acids. Germline-derived CDR1 and CDR2 are MNHEY and SVGAGI. V was cut by 5 bases and J by 11 bases, with 12 bases left in between. The CDR3 DNA sequence: TGTGCCAGCAGTGAAGGGGTGGAGCAGTACTTC. Its translation is CASSEGVEQYF.

V is TRBV5-4 and J is TRBJ2-5; 13 bases are shared with TRBD2. Germline values: CDR1 SGHNT, CDR2 YYREEE (reference sequence). Trimming removed 4 bases from V and 4 bases from J; junction bases left unmatched: 4. CDR3 length: 15 residues. The CDR3 spells CASSNGLAGAETQYF. As DNA, the CDR3 is TGTGCCAGCAGCAACGGACTAGCGGGGGCAGAGACCCAGTACTTC. Together with reference TRBV5-4 and TRBJ2-5, the CDR3 gives the full variable domain: ETGVTQSPTHLIKTRGQQVTLRCSSQSGHNTVSWYQQALGQGPQFIFQYYREEENGRGNFPPRFSGLQFPNYSSELNVNALELDDSALYLCASSNGLAGAETQYFGPGTRLLVL.

The rearrangement joins TRBV18 to TRBJ1-1; the match to TRBD1 covers 9 bases. CDR1 and CDR2 (germline): KGHSH, LQKENI. J lost 4 bases, V lost 3 bases, and 9 bases had no gene match. This CDR3 is 16 amino acids long. The CDR3, as DNA: TGTGCCAGCTCACCTTCGACAGGGGGGCTGGGCACTGAAGCTTTCTTT. It specifies CASSPSTGGLGTEAFF.

The chain links TRBV4-1 to TRBJ2-5, with D perhaps matching TRBD2 (6 bases). V was cut by 0 bases and J by 1 base, with 9 bases left in between. CDR3 size: 15 residues. Germline V CDR1 and CDR2: MGHRA, YSYEKL. CDR3 amino acids: CASSQDGGFQETQYF. CDR3 DNA: TGCGCCAGCAGCCAAGATGGGGGGTTCCAAGAGACCCAGTACTTC.

The rearrangement uses TRBV6-5 and TRBJ1-2; D ambiguous. Trimming removed 5 bases from V and 0 bases from J, with 13 bases in between. CDR3 length equals 15 residues. The germline CDR1 and CDR2 sequences are MNHEY and SVGAGI. This CDR3 reads CASSPLRAPNYGYTF. The CDR3, as DNA: TGTGCCAGCAGTCCCCTCCGTGCACCTAACTATGGCTACACCTTC.